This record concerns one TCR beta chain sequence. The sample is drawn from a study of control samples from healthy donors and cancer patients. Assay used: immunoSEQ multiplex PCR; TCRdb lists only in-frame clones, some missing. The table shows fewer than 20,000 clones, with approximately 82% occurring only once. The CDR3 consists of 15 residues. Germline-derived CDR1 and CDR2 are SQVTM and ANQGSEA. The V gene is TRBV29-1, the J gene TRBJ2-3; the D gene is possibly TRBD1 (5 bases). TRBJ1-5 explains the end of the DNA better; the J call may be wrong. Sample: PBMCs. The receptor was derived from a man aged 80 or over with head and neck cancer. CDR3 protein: CSVCLSRVSTDTQHF. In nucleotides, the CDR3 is TGCAGCGTTTGTTTATCCAGGGTCAGCACAGATACGCAGCATTTT.